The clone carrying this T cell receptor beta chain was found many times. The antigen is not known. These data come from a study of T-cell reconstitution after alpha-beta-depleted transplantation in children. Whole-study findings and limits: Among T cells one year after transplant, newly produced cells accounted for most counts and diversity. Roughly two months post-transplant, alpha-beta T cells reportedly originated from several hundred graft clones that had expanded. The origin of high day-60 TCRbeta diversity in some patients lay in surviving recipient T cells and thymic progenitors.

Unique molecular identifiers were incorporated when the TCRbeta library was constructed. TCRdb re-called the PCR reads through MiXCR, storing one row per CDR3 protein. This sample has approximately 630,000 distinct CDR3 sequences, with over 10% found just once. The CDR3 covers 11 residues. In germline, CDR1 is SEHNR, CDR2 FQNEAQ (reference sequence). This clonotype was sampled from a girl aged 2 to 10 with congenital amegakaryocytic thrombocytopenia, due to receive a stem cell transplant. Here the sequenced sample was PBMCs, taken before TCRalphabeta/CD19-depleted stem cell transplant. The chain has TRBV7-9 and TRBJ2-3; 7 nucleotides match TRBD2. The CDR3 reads CASGSTDTQYF. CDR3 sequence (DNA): TGTGCTAGCGGGAGCACAGATACGCAGTATTTT. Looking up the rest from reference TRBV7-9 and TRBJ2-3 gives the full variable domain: DTGVSQNPRHKITKRGQNVTFRCDPISEHNRLYWYRQTLGQGPEFLTYFQNEAQLEKSRLLSDRFSAERPKGSFSTLEIQRTEQGDSAMYLCASGSTDTQYFGPGTRLTVL.